This T cell receptor (beta chain) was sequenced for a study of T cells after yellow fever vaccination (dated 2019 in TCRdb). A note on the overall study: The SMART-Seq v4 Ultra Low Input RNA kit was used to prepare libraries from fractions with low cell numbers. To follow T-cell clones before and after both primary and booster YFV17D yellow fever vaccination, bulk TCR alpha and beta repertoires underwent longitudinal sequencing. The cohort comprised two healthy male donors, one aged 18 to 29 and one aged 30 to 40 years. Blood samples were taken at several timepoints before and after primary and secondary immunization, and bulk PBMC replicates and cell subsets were isolated. Findings and caveats that apply to the study as a whole: Most clones expanded after primary vaccination (almost 98% of CD4 and 80% to 90% of CD8) were re-detected after the booster, suggesting that broad memory maintenance occurred. Because abundant contaminating clonotypes from the bulk population could be contained in FACS-sorted repertoires, computational filtering was required. Compared with the primary T-cell response, the secondary T-cell response was faster but weaker, reaching its peak on day 5 rather than on day 15. Because the study included only two donors, the extent to which the findings can be generalized is limited. A small fraction of clonotypes appeared in both the CD4 and CD8 compartments, likely as a result of convergent recombination.

TCR cDNA was made using 5'RACE template switching, a step that added a universal primer site and unique molecular identifiers. cDNA synthesis was primed from both the TCR alpha and TCR beta constant segments. Library amplification involved two PCR steps, and the second step added sample barcodes and sequencing adapters. Sequencing of libraries was performed on Illumina HiSeq 2500 (2x100 bp) or NovaSeq (2x150 bp). Concerning the study's data processing: MIGEC was used to demultiplex reads and collapse the reads into UMI consensus sequences, and MiXCR was used for V(D)J alignment. Vaccine-responding clonotypes were defined with edgeR using replicate PBMC samples, requiring FDR below 0.01 and a log2 fold change above 5 up to day 15. Bulk clonotypes were assigned CD4 or CD8 identity according to which sequenced CD4 or CD8 repertoire held them at higher abundance. The public reads were reprocessed in TCRdb via fastp at Q25 and MiXCR, keeping in-frame beta chains. Merged by CDR3 protein, the rows form single entries marked with the most common genes and DNA. TCRdb's processing, not the study's, gives the V and J calls here. The sample table holds 350,000 to 450,000 distinct CDR3 sequences, of which about 6% were seen once. The top ten clones comprise approximately 15% of the sample.

The germline V gene (reference sequence) gives CDR1 as LNHNV and CDR2 as YYDKDF. V drops 1 base and J drops 5 bases, leaving 8 bases in between. Its CDR3 holds 13 amino acids, cysteine through phenylalanine. Left in the record is the CDR3 DNA by itself, 39 bases read in frame from the first base. The treatment or condition label, as the study defines it: live attenuated yellow fever vaccine strain. At each blood-draw timepoint, two biological replicates of bulk PBMCs were obtained. PBMCs were isolated from peripheral blood using a standard Ficoll-Paque protocol. TriZol was used to extract RNA from bulk PBMCs, CD4 and CD8 fractions, and dextramer-positive and dextramer-negative fractions. This clonotype showed up many times. The antigen it binds to is not known. No much larger clone is present one base from it, and per-base qualities are unavailable.

The specimen comprised PBMCs, sampled 5 days after the yellow fever booster vaccination. The sequence came from a man aged 25-40 years who received the YFV17D yellow fever vaccine. The rearrangement combines TRBV15 with TRBJ2-5; the D gene cannot be named for sure. The nucleotide sequence reads as follows: TGTGCCACCAGCAGAGGACTGCTGGAGACCCAGTACTTC. It codes for CATSRGLLETQYF.